These 30 T cell receptor beta chains share one sample of origin, sequenced in a study of tumor-infiltrating lymphocytes in primary liver carcinoma. The roughly 20-31 mg bulk tissue piece was not sorted before simultaneous RNA and DNA extraction. From around 500 ng of total RNA, TCR beta-specific cDNA was reverse-transcribed using a constant-region primer. Three nested multiplex PCR rounds, a slightly modified ARM-PCR, produced the libraries for TCR beta. Two initial PCR rounds of roughly 10 cycles each paired TRBV1-TRBV30 forward primers with a C-beta reverse primer. TCRdb fed the multiplex PCR reads into MiXCR, producing one record per CDR3 protein. The sample yields roughly 120,000 distinct CDR3 sequences, 64% seen once. Sequences were obtained from liver tumor tissue from sampling region 3. The subset: tumor region T3, left-lateral pole. The receptors shown here come from a woman in her fifties or sixties with primary liver carcinoma and hepatitis B virus infection.

This rearrangement joins TRBV19 to TRBJ2-1; D is ambiguous. The CDR3 is 15 residues long. CDR1 is LNHDA, CDR2 SQIVND, per germline (reference sequence). V was trimmed by 2 bases and J by 2 bases, leaving 10 bases between them. CDR3 protein: CASSITTPAYNEQFF. CDR3 nucleotides: TGTGCCAGTAGTATAACAACCCCGGCCTACAATGAGCAGTTCTTC.

On this clonotype: The conserved final phenylalanine or tryptophan is absent from the CDR3, which likely points to a read error. CDR3 DNA: TGTGCCAGTAGCGTCACAGGGAACACTGAAGCTTTCTCT. This gives the protein CASSVTGNTEAFS. The chain combines TRBV11-2 with TRBJ1-1, with D maybe TRBD1 (5 bases). Per the germline V gene, CDR1 is SGHAT and CDR2 is FQNNGV. V was cut by 9 bases and J by 1 base, with 12 bases left in between. CDR3 length: 13 residues.

As regards this clonotype: One end of the junction fails to match germline, which may point to a read error. The chain uses TRBV11-2 and TRBJ2-5; D unresolved. The germline V gene encodes CDR1 SGHAT and CDR2 FQNNGV. This CDR3 region has 11 residues. CDR3 sequence reads: CASSSSETQHF. Here the CDR3 DNA reads TGTGCCAGCAGCTCAAGCGAGACCCAGCACTTC.

This rearrangement joins TRBV6-5 to TRBJ1-2; TRBD1 is a possible D gene (6 bases). The CDR3 length is 13 residues. Trimming stripped 11 bases from V and 5 bases from J, with 18 bases between. Germline values: CDR1 MNHEY, CDR2 SVGAGI. The CDR3 nucleotides are TGTGCCGTTCCTACAGGGCGACATTATGGCTACACCTTC. It specifies CAVPTGRHYGYTF.

The rearrangement uses TRBV24-1 and TRBJ2-1; TRBD2 agrees at 12 bases. The length of the CDR3 is 15 residues. Trimming cost V 4 bases and J 8 bases; bases outside gene matches: 5. Germline assignment: CDR1 KGHDR and CDR2 SFDVKD. CDR3 residues: CATSDILAGGDEQFF. In DNA, the CDR3 is TGTGCCACCAGTGACATTCTAGCGGGAGGGGATGAGCAGTTCTTC.

This clonotype was detected ten times or more. The V gene is TRBV7-3, the J gene TRBJ2-3; no clear D gene. The germline gives CDR1 SGHTA, CDR2 FQGTGA. The CDR3 contains 14 residues. Deletions cut 0 bases from V and 0 bases from J, with 4 bases between. The CDR3 sequence is CASSLTASTDTQYF. CDR3 DNA: TGTGCCAGCAGCTTAACGGCGAGCACAGATACGCAGTATTTT.

Comments on this clonotype: No conserved phenylalanine or tryptophan ends this CDR3, so it is likely a read error. This sequence joins TRBV11-2 and TRBJ2-1, with D maybe TRBD2 (5 bases). Germline V gene sequence: CDR1 SGHAT, CDR2 FQNNGV. The CDR3 is made up of 15 amino acids. The CDR3 is CASSLPGLWDNEQFL. CDR3 DNA: TGTGCCAGTAGCTTACCGGGATTATGGGACAATGAGCAGTTCTTA.

The count of this clonotype is one. The junction shows a germline mismatch at one end, possibly a read error. This chain links TRBV4-1 with TRBJ2-5, with D possibly matching TRBD2 (5 bases). Germline CDR1 MGHRA, CDR2 YSYEKL. This CDR3 has 15 residues. In nucleotides, the CDR3 is TGCGCCAGCAGCCGAGGGCTCCGGTCCTCAGAGGCCCAGTACTTC. Protein: CASSRGLRSSEAQYF.

Remarks on this clonotype: Possible read error: a much larger clone is one base away. The rearrangement links TRBV14 to TRBJ2-7; D could derive from TRBD1 or TRBD2 (5 bases each). Germline V gene sequence: CDR1 SGHDN, CDR2 FVKESK. CDR3 size: 16 residues. V was shortened by 4 bases and J by 1 base, with 17 bases between the two germline ends. The CDR3 loop reads CASSLTTGAISYEQYF. CDR3 DNA sequence: TGTGCCAGCAGCCTCACGACCGGGGCAATTTCCTACGAGCAGTACTTC.

Worth noting for this clonotype: A read error is possible here, since a much larger clone lies one base away. This sequence joins TRBV6-5 and TRBJ2-7, with D possibly TRBD2 on 6 matching bases. The CDR3 consists of 14 residues. Germline CDR1 reads MNHEY; CDR2 reads SVGAGI. CDR3 sequence reads: CAIPPRRASYEQNF. In nucleotides, the CDR3 is TGTGCCATCCCGCCGCGGAGGGCCTCCTACGAGCAGAACTTC.

The V and J genes are TRBV12-3 or TRBV12-4 and TRBJ1-2, with D possibly being TRBD1 (6 bases). The CDR3 extends over 17 amino acids. V shed 6 bases and J shed 4 bases, with 24 bases lying between them. The CDR3 is CASRGYMGHGAIYGYTF. In DNA, the CDR3 is TGTGCCAGCAGGGGCTATATGGGACATGGGGCGATCTATGGCTACACCTTC.

Remarks on this clonotype: Its ends do not fully match the called genes, so a read error is possible. CDR3 in DNA: TGTGCCTGCAGCCATCGGGACAGGGTCTTAGGTTTCTCTGAAGCTTTCTTT. This sequence encodes CACSHRDRVLGFSEAFF. The rearrangement joins TRBV11-1 to TRBJ1-1; TRBD1 matches at 9 bases. The CDR3 length is 17 residues. The germline V gene encodes CDR1 SGHAT and CDR2 FQDESV (reference sequence).

This sequence joins TRBV20-1 and TRBJ1-2; 8 positions agree with TRBD1. V shed 5 bases and J 4 bases; nucleotides not matched to a gene: 15. This CDR3 comprises 16 residues. Germline CDR1 and CDR2: DFQATT and SNEGSKA (reference sequence). CDR3 in amino acids: CSAQGTTGALTYGYTF. The CDR3, as DNA: TGCAGTGCTCAAGGGACGACAGGGGCGCTGACCTATGGCTACACCTTC.

About this clonotype: A single base separates this from a much larger clone, so it may be a read error. The J gene is TRBJ2-5, the V gene TRBV29-1; a possible D gene is TRBD1 (5 bases). The CDR3 is 14 amino acids. Germline values: CDR1 SQVTM, CDR2 ANQGSEA. The CDR3 DNA follows: TGCAGCGTCCTAGGACACCTTATGCAGGAGACCCAGCACTTC. It codes for CSVLGHLMQETQHF.

Of note for this clonotype: The junction shows a germline mismatch at one end, possibly a read error. V gene TRBV18 combines with J gene TRBJ1-4; no firm D call. CDR1 and CDR2 (germline): KGHSH, LQKENI. There are 15 residues in the CDR3. CDR3 coding DNA: TGTACCAGCTCACCACCTTCCGGCAGTAGGGAAAAACTGTTTTTT. The encoded protein is CTSSPPSGSREKLFF.

Worth noting for this clonotype: This clone may be a read error of a much larger clone one base away. V is TRBV7-8 and J is TRBJ1-2, with D possibly matching TRBD1 (6 bases). CDR3 length equals 13 residues. V lost 4 bases and J lost 5, with 11 bases in between. The germline V gene has CDR1 SGHVS and CDR2 FQNEAQ. As DNA, the CDR3 is TGTGCCAGCAGCTCGGGGGGGCCATATGGCTACACCTTC. The encoded protein is CASSSGGPYGYTF.

This clonotype was recorded once. This rearrangement joins TRBV7-9 to TRBJ2-5; TRBD2 might be the D (5 bases). This CDR3 contains 15 residues. Germline V CDR1 and CDR2: SEHNR, FQNEAQ (reference sequence). V was shortened by 2 bases and J by 5 bases, with 15 bases between the two germline ends. The CDR3 reads CASSLSGAECETQYF. The DNA of the CDR3 is TGTGCCAGCAGCTTAAGCGGCGCTGAATGTGAGACCCAGTACTTC.

Note on this clonotype: A read error may be the cause here, since a much bigger clone is one base away. The V and J genes are TRBV6-5 and TRBJ2-7, with TRBD2 identical over 7 bases. J gave up 6 bases and V 5 bases, and 13 bases lay outside the gene matches. The germline CDR1 and CDR2 sequences are MNHEY and SVGAGI. The CDR3 covers 15 residues. The CDR3 DNA sequence: TGTGCCAGCAGTAACAAGGGGACCGGGACTATCGAGCAGTACTTC. Translated, it gives CASSNKGTGTIEQYF.

Concerning this clonotype: No conserved phenylalanine or tryptophan ends this CDR3, so it is likely a read error. The V call is TRBV6-6, the J call TRBJ1-1, with 7 bases matching TRBD1. Trimming at V came to 4 bases and at J to 4 bases, leaving 3 bases not matched to a gene. CDR1 is MNHNY and CDR2 is SVGAGI in the germline V gene (reference sequence). The CDR3 covers 13 residues. DNA for the CDR3: TGTGCCAGCAGTTCAGCAGGGGGCACTGAAGCTTTCCTT. Translation: CASSSAGGTEAFL.

The DNA of the CDR3 is TGTGCCAGCATAGACCTAAAAGAGACCCAGTACTTC. Translated: CASIDLKETQYF. The chain uses TRBV28 and TRBJ2-5, with no clear D. The CDR3 is 12 residues long. The germline V gene has CDR1 MDHEN and CDR2 SYDVKM. Trimming took 7 bases from V and 3 from J, leaving 9 bases between them.

This clonotype turned up a few times. Being one base from a much bigger clone, this may be a read error. V usage is TRBV6-1 and J usage is TRBJ2-2, with D maybe TRBD2 (6 bases). The CDR3 contains 15 residues. From germline, CDR1 is MNHNS and CDR2 SASEGT. V lost 5 bases and J lost 1, with 11 bases in between. The chain's CDR3 is CASSPSELNTGELFF. In DNA form, the CDR3 reads TGTGCCAGCAGTCCTAGCGAGTTGAACACCGGGGAGCTGTTTTTT.

This chain uses TRBV12-3 or TRBV12-4 with TRBJ2-1, with D tentatively TRBD1 (6 bases). This CDR3 spans 15 amino acids. Deletions cut 7 bases from V and 8 bases from J, with 21 bases between. CDR3 loop: CASTITGSLVDEQFF. CDR3 nucleotide sequence: TGTGCCAGCACCATTACAGGGTCCCTTGTCGATGAGCAGTTCTTC.

V is TRBV27 and J is TRBJ1-1; D is ambiguous. Trimming removed 0 bases at V and 2 bases at J, with 7 bases between. This CDR3 comprises 14 residues. Per germline, CDR1 MNHEY and CDR2 SMNVEV (reference sequence). Written as DNA, the CDR3 is TGTGCCAGCAGTTTATCTGGTGGAAACACTGAAGCTTTCTTT. Translating gives CASSLSGGNTEAFF.

This clonotype has a count of ten or more. Here the CDR3 DNA reads TGCGCCAGCAGCTACACAGATACGCAGTATTTT. It codes for CASSYTDTQYF. V gene TRBV5-1 combines with J gene TRBJ2-3; D is uncertain. Germline V gene sequence: CDR1 SGHRS, CDR2 YFSETQ. The CDR3 extends over 11 amino acids. Trimming took 3 bases from V and 2 from J, leaving 1 base between them.

This clonotype was observed at least ten times. J is TRBJ2-3 and V is TRBV6-5; D remains unclear. CDR1 is MNHEY and CDR2 is SVGAGI in the germline V gene. This CDR3 comprises 15 residues. Trimming cost V 0 bases and J 5 bases, with 12 bases left between them. The CDR3 reads CASSYSGPIEDTQYF. CDR3 coding DNA: TGTGCCAGCAGTTACTCGGGCCCCATTGAAGATACGCAGTATTTT.

About this clonotype itself: Germline and junction disagree at one end, which may indicate a read error. This chain links TRBV29-1 with TRBJ2-1, with 10 bases matching TRBD2. Per the germline V gene, CDR1 is SQVTM and CDR2 is ANQGSEA. The length of the CDR3 is 16 residues. In nucleotides, the CDR3 is TGCTGCGTTGAATGGGCTAGCGGGAGCTCCTACAATGAGCAGTTCTTC. Protein sequence: CCVEWASGSSYNEQFF.

The chain joins TRBV2 to TRBJ1-2, with 8 bases that match TRBD1. The J segment lost 4 bases and the V segment lost 7 bases, leaving 8 bases of the junction unmatched. CDR3 length: 14 residues. Germline V gene lookup returns CDR1 SNHLY and CDR2 FYNNEI. The CDR3 sequence is CASTPTGVGYGYTF. As DNA, the CDR3 is TGTGCCAGCACCCCGACAGGGGTGGGCTATGGCTACACCTTC.

A note on this clonotype: A much larger clone lies a single base off, so this may be a read error. The rearrangement links TRBV10-3 to TRBJ1-5; D is ambiguous. The germline gives CDR1 ENHRY, CDR2 SYGVKD. This CDR3 has 15 amino acids. The CDR3 reads CAISDMDGGDQSQHF. The CDR3 coding sequence is TGTGCCATCAGTGACATGGACGGCGGGGATCAGTCCCAGCATTTT.

This chain connects TRBV28 to TRBJ2-7; TRBD2 matches at 7 bases. CDR3 size: 16 residues. Trimming at V came to 6 bases and at J to 7 bases, leaving 18 bases not matched to a gene. The germline V gene encodes CDR1 MDHEN and CDR2 SYDVKM. CDR3 protein: CASSPLGGRGLQEQYF. CDR3 bases: TGTGCCAGCAGCCCCCTCGGGGGGAGGGGTCTACAAGAGCAGTACTTC.

On this clonotype itself: Compared with germline, one end of the junction differs, possibly owing to a read error. The chain links TRBV7-8 to TRBJ2-3; TRBD2 matches 8 bases. This CDR3 comprises 14 residues. The germline V gene encodes CDR1 SGHVS and CDR2 FQNEAQ. The CDR3 is CASTRVTSADTQYF. The CDR3 nucleotides read TGTGCTAGCACCCGGGTGACTAGCGCGGATACGCAGTATTTT.